This T cell receptor beta chain was observed in a study of cytomegalovirus exposure and HLA in healthy donors. Concerning this clone: Its cognate antigen is unknown.

In the PCR, 60 Vbeta and 13 Jbeta primers were used. Only in-frame clones appear in the TCRdb table, and some are missing; sequencing was by immunoSEQ multiplex PCR. In all, the sample yields fewer than 150,000 clones. The CDR3 is 19 residues long. J was trimmed by 5 bases and V by 4 bases; bases with no gene match: 20. The germline V gene encodes CDR1 SGHRS and CDR2 YFSETQ. Findings and limits, study-wide: Researchers had no immune exposure information except CMV serostatus available. The authors later linked a missense DCLRE1C variant to TCR beta V- and J-gene trimming. Diagnosis of cytomegalovirus status made by the classifier reportedly showed high specificity and sensitivity.

This sequence originates from a woman in her sixties or seventies in good health and CMV-seronegative. The chain links TRBV5-1 to TRBJ1-4, with 7 bases that match TRBD1. Material: PBMCs. CDR3 amino acids: CASSITTGALGRENEKLFF. CDR3 DNA: TGCGCCAGCAGCATAACCACAGGGGCCCTAGGCAGAGAAAATGAAAAACTGTTTTTT.